The 18 T cell receptor beta chains below were found in one sample sequenced in a study of CD8 T cells in Susac syndrome. Random hexamers were used to reverse transcribe an amount of about 0.45 to 1 ug RNA. TCRdb used MiXCR to reprocess the immunoSEQ multiplex PCR reads, holding one entry per CDR3 protein. The profile shows under 200,000 distinct CDR3 sequences, roughly 94% of them singletons. Material: CD4+ T cells from PBMCs. The receptors were gathered from a human donor with Susac syndrome.

CDR3: CASSALAGEYNEQFF. The CDR3 DNA sequence: TGTGCCAGCTCTGCACTAGCGGGAGAGTACAATGAGCAGTTCTTC. The rearrangement links TRBV18 to TRBJ2-1, with 11 bases fitting TRBD2. The CDR3 loop spans 15 amino acids. Germline CDR1 and CDR2: KGHSH and LQKENI. With V trimmed by 6 bases and J by 4 bases, 5 bases remained unmatched.

The chain is built from TRBV6-2 or TRBV6-3 and TRBJ2-3; 12 nucleotides agree with TRBD2. V gave up 8 bases and J gave up 0 bases; unmatched junction bases: 6. CDR3 length: 16 amino acids. Germline CDR1 MNHEY, CDR2 SVGEGT. CDR3 nucleotide sequence: TGTGCCAGCTCTTCAGGACTAGCGGGGAGCACAGATACGCAGTATTTT. Protein product: CASSSGLAGSTDTQYF.

V is TRBV6-6 and J is TRBJ1-5, with a weak D call TRBD1 (6 bases). Germline CDR1 reads MNHNY; CDR2 reads SVGAGI (reference sequence). V was clipped by 7 bases and J by 3 bases, with 16 bases between them. This CDR3 region has 15 residues. The CDR3 loop is CASTEGGYANQPQHF. In nucleotides, the CDR3 is TGTGCCAGCACCGAGGGGGGGTACGCCAATCAGCCCCAGCATTTT.

The chain carries TRBV9 and TRBJ2-7, with 12 bases that match TRBD2. Germline assignment: CDR1 SGDLS and CDR2 YYNGEE. The length of the CDR3 is 15 residues. The V and J ends lost 0 bases and 4 bases, in that order; junction bases with no gene match: 2. The CDR3 reads CASSVGTSGVYEQYF. The CDR3 DNA follows: TGTGCCAGCAGCGTAGGGACTAGCGGGGTATACGAGCAGTACTTC.

This chain connects TRBV20-1 to TRBJ2-7, with 10 bases aligning to TRBD2. Unmatched junction bases numbered 9, after V lost 3 bases and J lost 4 bases. Germline V gives CDR1 DFQATT, CDR2 SNEGSKA (reference sequence). The CDR3 length is 15 residues. CDR3 DNA: TGCAGTGCTAGTCGGTCCCAGCGGGGGGGGTACGAGCAGTACTTC. Translating gives CSASRSQRGGYEQYF.

This clonotype was observed once. This rearrangement joins TRBV20-1 to TRBJ1-4, with D perhaps matching TRBD1 (6 bases). The CDR3 has 13 amino acids. Germline CDR1 is DFQATT and CDR2 is SNEGSKA (reference sequence). The V end was cut by 7 bases, the J end by 5 bases, with 14 bases between. For the CDR3, the DNA is TGCAGTGTACTAGGGGGAGGAAATGAAAAACTGTTTTTT. Its translation: CSVLGGGNEKLFF.

The V gene is TRBV29-1, the J gene TRBJ1-1, with D hard to call. The CDR3 is 12 residues long. Trimming removed 6 bases from V and 4 bases from J, with 12 bases in between. Germline lookup yields CDR1 SQVTM and CDR2 ANQGSEA. The CDR3 loop reads CSVADISTEAFF. CDR3 coding DNA: TGCAGCGTGGCGGATATAAGCACTGAAGCTTTCTTT.

This clonotype appeared a single time. The chain recombines TRBV4-1 with TRBJ2-2; 11 nucleotides match TRBD2. The CDR3 is 15 amino acids. The V gene end was trimmed by 4 bases and the J gene end by 7 bases; junction bases not matched to a gene: 5. Looked up from germline, CDR1 is MGHRA and CDR2 is YSYEKL. The CDR3 spells CASSRKGTSGGELFF. DNA for the CDR3: TGCGCCAGCAGCCGAAAAGGGACTAGCGGCGGGGAGCTGTTTTTT.

The chain has TRBV18 and TRBJ2-1; D might be TRBD1 (6 bases). The germline gives CDR1 KGHSH, CDR2 LQKENI. The V end was cut by 0 bases, the J end by 5 bases, with 8 bases between. This CDR3 is built from 14 residues. The CDR3: CASSPPSGDNEQFF. CDR3 DNA sequence: TGTGCCAGCTCACCACCCTCAGGGGACAATGAGCAGTTCTTC.

V is TRBV2 and J is TRBJ1-2; tentatively, D is TRBD1 (5 bases). Between the trimmed V and J ends, which lost 4 bases and 6 bases, there was a span of 12 bases. Germline assignment: CDR1 SNHLY and CDR2 FYNNEI. The CDR3 length is 13 residues. In DNA, the CDR3 is TGTGCCAGCAGTGTCCTCCAGGGACATGGCTACACCTTC. This codes for CASSVLQGHGYTF.

This chain joins TRBV5-1 and TRBJ1-4; TRBD1 might be the D (6 bases). Germline CDR1 SGHRS, CDR2 YFSETQ. CDR3 size: 17 residues. V lost 4 bases and J lost 0, with 16 bases in between. CDR3 in DNA: TGCGCCAGCAGCCCGGGACACTCAAGGGCAACTAATGAAAAACTGTTTTTT. This encodes CASSPGHSRATNEKLFF.

The J gene is TRBJ1-5, the V gene TRBV9; 7 bases map to TRBD1. J was trimmed by 4 bases and V by 2 bases; bases with no gene match: 0. Germline CDR1 SGDLS, CDR2 YYNGEE. The CDR3 spans 13 residues. CDR3 amino acids: CASSVTGNQPQHF. The CDR3 DNA is TGTGCCAGCAGCGTGACAGGGAATCAGCCCCAGCATTTT.

The J gene is TRBJ2-3, the V gene TRBV20-1, with D perhaps TRBD1 or TRBD2 (5 bases each). Per the germline V gene, CDR1 is DFQATT and CDR2 is SNEGSKA (reference sequence). V was trimmed by 6 bases and J by 1 base, leaving 17 bases between them. The CDR3 is made up of 15 amino acids. CDR3 sequence reads: CSAKHRDRRTDTQYF. DNA of the CDR3: TGCAGTGCGAAGCACCGGGACCGCCGCACAGATACGCAGTATTTT.

The gene calls are TRBV6-5 and TRBJ2-3; D is possibly TRBD2 (6 bases). Per germline, CDR1 MNHEY and CDR2 SVGAGI. Trimming cost V 2 bases and J 4 bases, with 10 bases left between them. The CDR3 has 14 residues. CDR3 residues: CASSYRGTSDTQYF. The DNA for the CDR3 is TGTGCCAGCAGTTACCGGGGGACCTCAGATACGCAGTATTTT.

V and J are TRBV4-1 and TRBJ1-1; D is unclear. The CDR3 runs 13 residues. V lost 4 bases to trimming and J lost 3 bases, with 9 bases between them. Per the germline V gene, CDR1 is MGHRA and CDR2 is YSYEKL. The CDR3 bases are TGCGCCAGCAGCCGGGAAATGGACACTGAAGCTTTCTTT. Protein product: CASSREMDTEAFF.

The V call is TRBV18, the J call TRBJ2-2, with D unclear. Trimming removed 8 bases at V and 3 bases at J, with 4 bases between. The CDR3 covers 11 residues. The germline CDR1 and CDR2 sequences are KGHSH and LQKENI. CDR3 in amino acids: CASTYTGELFF. CDR3 bases: TGTGCCAGCACGTACACCGGGGAGCTGTTTTTT. Looking up the rest from reference TRBV18 and TRBJ2-2 gives the full variable domain: NAGVMQNPRHLVRRRGQEARLRCSPMKGHSHVYWYRQLPEEGLKFMVYLQKENIIDESGMPKERFSAEFPKEGPSILRIQQVVRGDSAAYFCASTYTGELFFGEGSRLTVL.

The rearrangement links TRBV7-9 to TRBJ2-7; maybe TRBD1 (5 bases). The ends were cut back, 4 bases at V and 3 bases at J, with 16 bases in the middle. This CDR3 contains 15 residues. Germline V gene sequence: CDR1 SEHNR, CDR2 FQNEAQ (reference sequence). The CDR3 nucleotides read TGTGCCAGCAGCTCCGACAGAAAGGCCCTCTACGAGCAGTACTTC. Residues: CASSSDRKALYEQYF.

J is TRBJ1-1 and V is TRBV18; D remains unclear. This CDR3 is 14 amino acids long. The germline gives CDR1 KGHSH, CDR2 LQKENI. Trimming shortened V by 3 bases and J by 1 base, and 9 bases separated the two germline ends. CDR3 nucleotide sequence: TGTGCCAGCTCACCTAAGGAGACGAACACTGAAGCTTTCTTT. It yields the protein CASSPKETNTEAFF. Full variable domain (rest looked up from reference TRBV18 and TRBJ1-1): NAGVMQNPRHLVRRRGQEARLRCSPMKGHSHVYWYRQLPEEGLKFMVYLQKENIIDESGMPKERFSAEFPKEGPSILRIQQVVRGDSAAYFCASSPKETNTEAFFGQGTRLTVV.